Below are 29 T cell receptor beta chains sequenced from a single sample in a study of blood T cells in healthy people across ages. A J-beta primer mix and a sample-barcoded 5' primer were used in a second PCR of about 7 to 11 cycles. From the 5' RACE reads, TCRdb called clonotypes with MiXCR, one entry per CDR3 protein. The sample shows about 640,000 distinct CDR3 sequences, under 70% of them seen only once. The material sequenced was blood. The receptors were gathered from a man in his 60s in good health.

The count of this clonotype is one. The chain employs TRBV18 and TRBJ1-4; D uncertain. This CDR3 contains 14 residues. Trimming removed 3 bases from V and 0 bases from J, with 5 bases in between. Germline V lookup: CDR1 KGHSH, CDR2 LQKENI. The CDR3 bases are TGTGCCAGCTCACCTCCAGCAACTAATGAAAAACTGTTTTTT. It yields the protein CASSPPATNEKLFF. Based on the CDR3 plus reference TRBV18 and TRBJ1-4, the full variable domain is NAGVMQNPRHLVRRRGQEARLRCSPMKGHSHVYWYRQLPEEGLKFMVYLQKENIIDESGMPKERFSAEFPKEGPSILRIQQVVRGDSAAYFCASSPPATNEKLFFGSGTQLSVL.

The table lists this clonotype with a count of one. The gene calls are TRBV7-9 and TRBJ1-2; 8 bases are shared with TRBD1. Trimming took 5 bases from V and 3 from J; bases not matched to a gene: 5. This CDR3 has 14 residues. Germline CDR1 reads SEHNR; CDR2 reads FQNEAQ (reference sequence). The CDR3 region has the DNA TGTGCCAGCAGCGCGGCAGGGGGCGACTATGGCTACACCTTC. The encoded protein is CASSAAGGDYGYTF.

This sequence joins TRBV20-1 and TRBJ2-4; 7 positions agree with TRBD2. Near its end, the DNA agrees better with TRBJ2-5, so the J call may be wrong. This CDR3 contains 14 residues. Germline V gene lookup returns CDR1 DFQATT and CDR2 SNEGSKA (reference sequence). CDR3: CSERDYTTQETQYF. The CDR3 DNA reads as TGCAGTGAAAGGGACTACACCACCCAAGAGACCCAGTACTTC.

The genes are TRBV7-9 and TRBJ2-1, with 7 bases lining up with TRBD2. Germline V lookup: CDR1 SEHNR, CDR2 FQNEAQ (reference sequence). V was clipped by 5 bases and J by 8 bases; unmatched bases: 6. The CDR3 consists of 13 residues. Here the CDR3 DNA reads TGTGCCAGCAGCCTGGGGGGGGTCTATGAGCAGTTCTTC. It yields the protein CASSLGGVYEQFF.

The chain combines TRBV9 with TRBJ2-1, with a possible D match to TRBD1 (5 bases). The CDR3 extends over 13 amino acids. Trimming shortened V by 4 bases and J by 6 bases, and 11 bases separated the two germline ends. The germline V gene has CDR1 SGDLS and CDR2 YYNGEE. CDR3 protein: CASSPPGLNEQFF. The DNA for the CDR3 is TGTGCCAGCAGCCCCCCAGGGCTCAATGAGCAGTTCTTC.

This sequence joins TRBV7-9 and TRBJ1-2, with 10 positions matching TRBD1. Germline CDR1 reads SEHNR; CDR2 reads FQNEAQ (reference sequence). The CDR3 covers 15 residues. J was trimmed by 6 bases and V by 3 bases; bases with no gene match: 7. The CDR3 coding sequence is TGTGCCAGCAGCTTGGGGACAGGGGACGAGGATGGCTACACCTTC. It codes for CASSLGTGDEDGYTF.

CDR3 sequence (DNA): TGTGCCAGCCCTTCGGCTAGCGGGGGGGCCCCAGAGACCCAGTACTTC. Protein sequence: CASPSASGGAPETQYF. This chain links TRBV6-1 with TRBJ2-5, with 12 bases aligning to TRBD2. This CDR3 region has 16 residues. V gave up 8 bases and J gave up 4 bases; unmatched junction bases: 11. Per the germline V gene, CDR1 is MNHNS and CDR2 is SASEGT.

This clonotype was picked up a small number of times. V gene TRBV29-1 combines with J gene TRBJ1-1, with D possibly being TRBD1 (5 bases). The CDR3 is 13 amino acids. Trimming took 4 bases from V and 5 from J, leaving 14 bases between them. Germline values: CDR1 SQVTM, CDR2 ANQGSEA. CDR3 nucleotide sequence: TGCAGCGTTGCTCGGAATGAGGGGACTGAAGCTTTCTTT. Translated, it gives CSVARNEGTEAFF.

The V call is TRBV3-1, the J call TRBJ2-3; no reliable D call. In germline, CDR1 is LGHDT, CDR2 YNNKEL (reference sequence). V was shortened by 2 bases and J by 4 bases, with 7 bases between the two germline ends. The length of the CDR3 is 13 residues. CDR3 amino acids: CASSQNRADTQYF. The CDR3, as DNA: TGTGCCAGCAGCCAAAACCGGGCAGATACGCAGTATTTT.

This chain uses TRBV24-1 with TRBJ1-2; D remains unclear. Trimming removed 2 bases at V and 7 bases at J, with 13 bases between. Germline CDR1 KGHDR, CDR2 SFDVKD. The CDR3 spans 14 residues. Here the CDR3 DNA reads TGTGCCACCAGTGATTATGGACGACTCTCTGGCTACACCTTC. The encoded protein is CATSDYGRLSGYTF.

The gene calls are TRBV24-1 and TRBJ2-5; D perhaps matches TRBD1 (5 bases). V lost 4 bases and J 5 bases, leaving 16 bases between the germline ends. Germline V gives CDR1 KGHDR, CDR2 SFDVKD. The CDR3 extends over 15 amino acids. The CDR3 here is CATSDPTLAGETQYF. Written as DNA, the CDR3 is TGTGCCACCAGTGACCCGACACTGGCAGGGGAGACCCAGTACTTC.

The V gene is TRBV5-1, the J gene TRBJ1-4; D is unclear. Germline V gene data show CDR1 as SGHRS and CDR2 as YFSETQ. The CDR3 is 14 amino acids. V lost 4 bases and J lost 0, with 7 bases in between. The CDR3 loop reads CASSPTSTNEKLFF. CDR3 nucleotides: TGCGCCAGCAGCCCGACCTCAACTAATGAAAAACTGTTTTTT.

This sequence joins TRBV20-1 and TRBJ1-1; 8 bases map to TRBD1. The CDR3 consists of 14 residues. The germline V gene encodes CDR1 DFQATT and CDR2 SNEGSKA (reference sequence). J lost 3 bases, V lost 4 bases, and 7 bases had no gene match. The CDR3 loop reads CSATTQGGYTEAFF. CDR3 in DNA: TGCAGTGCTACTACACAGGGGGGGTACACTGAAGCTTTCTTT.

The V call is TRBV20-1, the J call TRBJ2-7; tentative D call: TRBD1 (7 bases). Germline V CDR1 and CDR2: DFQATT, SNEGSKA (reference sequence). Trimming stripped 6 bases from V and 1 base from J, with 13 bases between. The CDR3 totals 13 residues. In DNA form, the CDR3 reads TGCAGTGCGGGGGGACAGCGTTCCTACGAGCAGTACTTC. Amino acids: CSAGGQRSYEQYF.

In its sample, this clonotype was seen a few times. The V and J genes are TRBV7-2 and TRBJ2-5; perhaps D is TRBD1 or TRBD2 (5 bases each). Germline V gene data show CDR1 as SGHTA and CDR2 as FQGNSA. The germline V and J ends were trimmed by 10 bases and 1 base, with 13 bases remaining between them. CDR3 length: 13 amino acids. CDR3 protein: CATGRDPQETQYF. The CDR3 nucleotides are TGTGCCACGGGCAGGGACCCCCAAGAGACCCAGTACTTC.

The chain has TRBV20-1 and TRBJ2-1; D ambiguous. V lost 1 base and J 7 bases, leaving 11 bases between the germline ends. CDR1 and CDR2 from the germline V gene are DFQATT and SNEGSKA (reference sequence). The CDR3 runs to 13 residues. This chain's CDR3 is CSARAPIGNEQFF. CDR3 coding DNA: TGCAGTGCTAGAGCCCCCATTGGGAATGAGCAGTTCTTC.

This chain uses TRBV20-1 with TRBJ2-3; weak D call: TRBD2 (8 bases). The CDR3 runs to 16 residues. Trimming stripped 0 bases from V and 4 bases from J, with 17 bases between. CDR1 DFQATT and CDR2 SNEGSKA come from the germline V gene (reference sequence). CDR3 protein: CSARDQGGLDPDTQYF. CDR3 DNA: TGCAGTGCTAGAGATCAGGGGGGACTAGATCCAGATACGCAGTATTTT.

This chain connects TRBV6-2 or TRBV6-3 to TRBJ1-1; D might be TRBD1 (6 bases). V lost 6 bases and J 5 bases, leaving 13 bases between the germline ends. The CDR3 covers 13 residues. The germline V gene encodes CDR1 MNHEY and CDR2 SVGEGT. The chain's CDR3 is CASSRGGLTEAFF. In DNA form, the CDR3 reads TGTGCCAGCAGCCGAGGGGGTCTGACTGAAGCTTTCTTT.

The chain is built from TRBV19 and TRBJ1-1; D may be TRBD1 (5 bases). The V gene's germline CDR1 is LNHDA and CDR2 SQIVND (reference sequence). Trimming pared 3 bases from V and 8 bases from J, leaving 7 bases between. This CDR3 spans 11 amino acids. In DNA, the CDR3 is TGTGCCAGTAGTATGGGGCAGGAAGCTTTCTTT. Its protein is CASSMGQEAFF.

This sequence joins TRBV19 and TRBJ2-4; weak D call: TRBD1 (5 bases). The J call may not be correct, given that the DNA end is closer to TRBJ2-7. Germline assignment: CDR1 LNHDA and CDR2 SQIVND (reference sequence). The CDR3 loop spans 14 amino acids. The CDR3 coding sequence is TGTGCCAGCAGCAGGGATGGTGGGGCCTACGAGCAGTACTTC. This encodes CASSRDGGAYEQYF.

The chain links TRBV11-2 to TRBJ2-7; 10 bases match TRBD1. This CDR3 has 13 amino acids. J lost 6 bases, V lost 6 bases, and 5 bases had no gene match. Germline V lookup: CDR1 SGHAT, CDR2 FQNNGV. DNA for the CDR3: TGTGCCAGCAGTAGGGACAGGGGCCGCGAGCAGTACTTC. Translated: CASSRDRGREQYF. Based on the CDR3 plus reference TRBV11-2 and TRBJ2-7, the full variable domain is EAGVAQSPRYKIIEKRQSVAFWCNPISGHATLYWYQQILGQGPKLLIQFQNNGVVDDSQLPKDRFSAERLKGVDSTLKIQPAKLEDSAVYLCASSRDRGREQYFGPGTRLTVT.

The count of this clonotype is one. This chain uses TRBV7-2 with TRBJ1-5, with a possible D match to TRBD1 (6 bases). Germline CDR1 SGHTA, CDR2 FQGNSA. Trimming took 5 bases from V and 6 from J, leaving 17 bases between them. CDR3 length equals 15 residues. The CDR3 is CASSPESGEAQPQHF. CDR3 coding DNA: TGTGCCAGCAGCCCCGAGTCAGGGGAGGCTCAGCCCCAGCATTTT.

The chain recombines TRBV6-5 with TRBJ1-1, with 8 bases that match TRBD1. The length of the CDR3 is 15 residues. The V gene end was trimmed by 6 bases and the J gene end by 6 bases; junction bases not matched to a gene: 12. Germline CDR1 MNHEY, CDR2 SVGAGI. The CDR3 nucleotides are TGTGCCAGCAGCGCCATTGGTGACAGGGGCGCTGAAGCTTTCTTT. Translation gives CASSAIGDRGAEAFF.

V and J are TRBV10-3 and TRBJ2-7; D is undetermined. The DNA end favors TRBJ2-5, so the J call may be wrong. CDR1 and CDR2 (germline): ENHRY, SYGVKD. The CDR3 is 12 amino acids. In DNA, the CDR3 is TGTGCCATCAGTGAGTCGATGGAGACCCAGTACTTC. This gives the protein CAISESMETQYF.

The chain employs TRBV15 and TRBJ1-2; TRBD1 matches 7 bases. With V trimmed by 0 bases and J by 3 bases, 4 bases remained unmatched. The CDR3 spans 15 residues. Germline lookup yields CDR1 LNHNV and CDR2 YYDKDF (reference sequence). CDR3 residues: CATSREYTGDYGYTF. The DNA for the CDR3 is TGTGCCACCAGCAGAGAGTATACAGGGGACTATGGCTACACCTTC.

This clonotype has a handful of counts. This chain connects TRBV5-1 to TRBJ1-2, with 7 bases aligning to TRBD1. CDR3 length: 13 amino acids. Germline CDR1 and CDR2: SGHRS and YFSETQ. V shed 4 bases, J shed 6 bases, and the junction held 6 bases outside the gene matches. The CDR3 region is CASSQDRLDGYTF. CDR3 bases: TGCGCCAGCAGCCAGGACAGGTTGGATGGCTACACCTTC. Together with reference TRBV5-1 and TRBJ1-2, the CDR3 gives the full variable domain: KAGVTQTPRYLIKTRGQQVTLSCSPISGHRSVSWYQQTPGQGLQFLFEYFSETQRNKGNFPGRFSGRQFSNSRSEMNVSTLELGDSALYLCASSQDRLDGYTFGSGTRLTVV.

V and J are TRBV20-1 and TRBJ2-5; the match to TRBD2 covers 8 bases. With V trimmed by 4 bases and J by 2 bases, 6 bases remained unmatched. The germline V gene encodes CDR1 DFQATT and CDR2 SNEGSKA (reference sequence). CDR3 length: 14 amino acids. CDR3 sequence (DNA): TGCAGTGCTATTTTTCGCGGGGGGCAAGAGACCCAGTACTTC. As protein: CSAIFRGGQETQYF.

This clonotype was detected ten times or more. The CDR3, as DNA: TGCAGTGCTAGAGATAATCGGCAGGGGTACTCACCCCTCCACTTT. This codes for CSARDNRQGYSPLHF. The chain is built from TRBV20-1 and TRBJ1-6, with D possibly TRBD1 on 6 matching bases. The V gene lost 0 bases and the J gene lost 10 bases, with 16 bases spanning the gap. Germline CDR1 is DFQATT and CDR2 is SNEGSKA (reference sequence). The CDR3 is made up of 15 amino acids.

In this sample, this clonotype turned up once. The chain recombines TRBV9 with TRBJ2-5, with TRBD1 matching over 7 bases. This CDR3 region has 16 residues. With 4 bases clipped from V and 1 base from J, the junction kept 10 bases outside the gene matches. The germline V gene has CDR1 SGDLS and CDR2 YYNGEE. CDR3 residues: CASSLEVGQRQETQYF. The DNA for the CDR3 is TGTGCCAGCAGCCTAGAGGTGGGACAGCGCCAAGAGACCCAGTACTTC. Together with reference TRBV9 and TRBJ2-5, the CDR3 gives the full variable domain: DSGVTQTPKHLITATGQRVTLRCSPRSGDLSVYWYQQSLDQGLQFLIQYYNGEERAKGNILERFSAQQFPDLHSELNLSSLELGDSALYFCASSLEVGQRQETQYFGPGTRLLVL.